A single sample is the source of the 15 T cell receptor beta chains below, sequenced in a study of cytomegalovirus exposure and HLA in healthy donors. Primers: 60 Vbeta forward and 13 Jbeta reverse. Profiling relied on immunoSEQ multiplex PCR, and the TCRdb table lists in-frame clones only, not all of them. Of under 150,000 clones in the sample, about 80% were seen once. The sequenced sample was PBMCs. These receptors all come from a young woman in good health and CMV-seropositive.

The V and J genes are TRBV27 and TRBJ1-5; maybe TRBD1 (6 bases). The CDR3 sequence is 13 residues long. The ends were cut back, 2 bases at V and 4 bases at J, with 6 bases in the middle. Germline loops: CDR1 MNHEY, CDR2 SMNVEV (reference sequence). DNA for the CDR3: TGTGCCAGCAGTTTACAGGGGAATCAGCCCCAGCATTTT. As protein: CASSLQGNQPQHF.

V gene TRBV7-2 combines with J gene TRBJ1-2, with unresolved D. The CDR3 contains 13 residues. The ends were cut back, 2 bases at V and 8 bases at J, with 12 bases in the middle. Germline CDR1 SGHTA, CDR2 FQGNSA. CDR3 loop: CASSLFGPGGYTF. CDR3 sequence (DNA): TGTGCCAGCAGCTTATTTGGCCCGGGGGGCTACACCTTC.

Only a few counts were recorded for this clone. The chain links TRBV5-6 to TRBJ2-7; D is ambiguous. Deletions cut 3 bases from V and 4 bases from J, with 11 bases between. The CDR3 spans 13 residues. Germline V gene data show CDR1 as SGHDT and CDR2 as YYEEEE. Here the CDR3 DNA reads TGTGCCAGCAGCTCTCGACTTGTATACGAGCAGTACTTC. Translation: CASSSRLVYEQYF. The complete variable domain, with remaining parts taken from reference TRBV5-6 and TRBJ2-7, reads DAGVTQSPTHLIKTRGQQVTLRCSPKSGHDTVSWYQQALGQGPQFIFQYYEEEERQRGNFPDRFSGHQFPNYSSELNVNALLLGDSALYLCASSSRLVYEQYFGPGTRLTVT.

The rearrangement joins TRBV29-1 to TRBJ2-2; 9 nucleotides line up with TRBD1. The junction had 5 bases not matched to a gene; V was cut back by 0 bases and J by 6 bases. The length of the CDR3 is 15 residues. The V gene's germline CDR1 is SQVTM and CDR2 ANQGSEA. The CDR3 DNA sequence: TGCAGCGTTGAAGAAAGGGACAGGGTTGCCGGGGAGCTGTTTTTT. Amino acid sequence: CSVEERDRVAGELFF.

The genes are TRBV7-3 and TRBJ1-3; a weak D match, TRBD1 (5 bases). This CDR3 region has 14 residues. The germline gives CDR1 SGHTA, CDR2 FQGTGA. V lost 6 bases and J lost 2, with 11 bases in between. CDR3 residues: CASSLDKTGNTIYF. The CDR3 region has the DNA TGTGCCAGCAGTTTGGACAAGACTGGAAACACCATATATTTT. The complete variable domain, with remaining parts taken from reference TRBV7-3 and TRBJ1-3, reads GAGVSQTPSNKVTEKGKYVELRCDPISGHTALYWYRQSLGQGPEFLIYFQGTGAADDSGLPNDRFFAVRPEGSVSTLKIQRTERGDSAVYLCASSLDKTGNTIYFGEGSWLTVV.

This rearrangement joins TRBV9 to TRBJ2-7; a possible D gene is TRBD1 (5 bases). Germline V CDR1 and CDR2: SGDLS, YYNGEE. The CDR3 covers 14 residues. Trimming shortened V by 4 bases and J by 6 bases, and 17 bases separated the two germline ends. In DNA form, the CDR3 reads TGTGCCAGCAGCCCCCAGGGATCGGGTGCCGAGCAGTACTTC. It specifies CASSPQGSGAEQYF.

The V gene is TRBV15, the J gene TRBJ2-1, with 7 nucleotides matching TRBD1. V trimming: 1 base; J trimming: 15 bases; junction bases outside the gene matches: 6. CDR3 size: 12 residues. Germline V gene sequence: CDR1 LNHNV, CDR2 YYDKDF (reference sequence). The CDR3 DNA reads TGTGCCACCAGCAGAGTGGGGGACAGTCGGTTCTTC. The encoded protein is CATSRVGDSRFF.

This rearrangement joins TRBV2 to TRBJ2-7; maybe TRBD1 (6 bases). CDR1 and CDR2 (germline): SNHLY, FYNNEI. This CDR3 contains 15 residues. Trimming removed 4 bases from V and 2 bases from J, with 15 bases in between. CDR3 sequence (DNA): TGTGCCAGCAGTGTATCCCGACAGGTAGCCTACGAGCAGTACTTC. It is translated as CASSVSRQVAYEQYF.

The chain links TRBV6-1 to TRBJ1-2; 10 positions match TRBD1. The CDR3 is made up of 14 amino acids. The trim removed 6 bases at V and 8 bases at J, leaving 9 bases unmatched. Per germline, CDR1 MNHNS and CDR2 SASEGT. Here the CDR3 DNA reads TGTGCCAGCAGGCTAGACAGGGGGCAGGGGGGCTACACCTTC. Amino acid sequence: CASRLDRGQGGYTF.

The V call is TRBV13, the J call TRBJ1-2, with 8 bases fitting TRBD1. The V gene end was trimmed by 5 bases and the J gene end by 1 base; junction bases not matched to a gene: 6. The CDR3 extends over 15 amino acids. Germline V gives CDR1 PRHDT, CDR2 FYEKMQ (reference sequence). The CDR3 DNA reads as TGTGCCAGCAGCATGGACAGGGACCATAACTATGGCTACACCTTC. Its translation is CASSMDRDHNYGYTF.

CDR3 region: CASGLYRDISGNTIYF. As DNA, the CDR3 is TGTGCTAGTGGTTTGTACCGGGACATCTCTGGAAACACCATATATTTT. The chain joins TRBV12-5 to TRBJ1-3, with a weak D call TRBD1 (6 bases). V lost 2 bases to trimming and J lost 0 bases, with 11 bases between them. The CDR3 contains 16 residues. From germline, CDR1 is LGHNT and CDR2 FRNRAP. Combining the CDR3 with reference TRBV12-5 and TRBJ1-3 gives the whole variable domain DARVTQTPRHKVTEMGQEVTMRCQPILGHNTVFWYRQTMMQGLELLAYFRNRAPLDDSGMPKDRFSAEMPDATLATLKIQPSEPRDSAVYFCASGLYRDISGNTIYFGEGSWLTVV.

The V call is TRBV29-1, the J call TRBJ2-1; 8 bases map to TRBD1. CDR3 size: 15 residues. Germline CDR1 SQVTM, CDR2 ANQGSEA. J lost 7 bases, V lost 0 bases, and 8 bases had no gene match. For the CDR3, the DNA is TGCAGCGTTGAAGAATATCCACAGGGGGATAATGAGCAGTTCTTC. Amino acids: CSVEEYPQGDNEQFF.

The gene calls are TRBV27 and TRBJ1-2; a weak D match, TRBD1 (5 bases). Trimming cost V 6 bases and J 7 bases, with 18 bases left between them. Germline assignment: CDR1 MNHEY and CDR2 SMNVEV (reference sequence). CDR3 length: 14 residues. The CDR3 region is CASSPTKEGLGYTF. The CDR3 DNA sequence: TGTGCCAGCAGCCCAACCAAGGAGGGGCTTGGCTACACCTTC.

The chain has TRBV29-1 and TRBJ1-1, with D possibly matching TRBD1 (6 bases). Germline V gene data show CDR1 as SQVTM and CDR2 as ANQGSEA. The CDR3 sequence is 12 residues long. V lost 4 bases, J lost 3 bases, and 9 bases lay in between. The DNA for the CDR3 is TGCAGCGTTGTAGGGGGAGACACTGAAGCTTTCTTT. Amino acid sequence: CSVVGGDTEAFF.

V is TRBV2 and J is TRBJ1-5; TRBD1 agrees at 7 bases. Germline CDR1 reads SNHLY; CDR2 reads FYNNEI. J was trimmed by 2 bases and V by 7 bases; bases with no gene match: 5. The CDR3 runs to 14 residues. CDR3 nucleotide sequence: TGTGCCAGCATTGGACAGGCGGGCAATCAGCCCCAGCATTTT. Translating it yields CASIGQAGNQPQHF.